This T cell receptor beta chain comes out of a study of blood T cells in healthy people across ages. Across the study: About one barcoded beta molecule per two T cells was the capture yield of template switching.

PCR was performed a second time for about 7 to 11 cycles using a sample-barcoded 5' primer and a J-beta primer mix. TCRdb reprocessed the 5' RACE reads via MiXCR and lists one record per CDR3 protein. In the table there are hundreds of thousands of distinct CDR3 sequences, roughly 25% of which are singletons. This clonotype occurred many times. The CDR3 has 15 amino acids. The germline gives CDR1 LGHNA, CDR2 YSLEER. The V and J ends lost 2 bases and 7 bases, in that order; junction bases with no gene match: 7. This sample also belongs to another study, concerning T cells of mothers and their children.

The V call is TRBV4-3, the J call TRBJ1-4; 7 positions match TRBD1. Specimen: blood. This clonotype was obtained from a boy aged 5 to 17 in good health. CDR3 sequence: CASSQRPGGLEKLFF. For the CDR3, the DNA is TGCGCCAGCAGCCAACGACCAGGGGGACTTGAAAAACTGTTTTTT.